This note documents a single TCR beta chain sequence. Its target is not known. The sample originates from a study of memory CD4+ T cells and cytomegalovirus serostatus. Study-level results: Suggested: most of the CMV-linked TCR signature lies in CD4+ memory cells. CD4+ memory repertoires contained about two fifths of the 164 reported CMV TCRbeta sequences. Repertoires predicted CMV serostatus with median bootstrapped AUC of 0.95.

Libraries were prepared by immunoSEQ multiplex PCR; TCRdb keeps only in-frame clonotypes and omits some of them. In the table there are 25,000 to 35,000 clones, around 76% of which are singletons. Single viable CD3+CD4+CD8-CD45RO+ cells were sorted as the memory CD4+ T cells. Germline V gene sequence: CDR1 LNHDA, CDR2 SQIVND (reference sequence). V lost 9 bases and J 9 bases, leaving 24 bases between the germline ends. CDR3 size: 15 residues. This TCR derives from an adult in good health and CMV-seronegative. Some clones in this sample may be carry-over from other donors' samples. Material for sequencing was memory CD4+ T cells from blood. The chain joins TRBV19 to TRBJ2-1, with D perhaps TRBD1 (6 bases). The CDR3 here is CASRNQGIFDSEQFF. CDR3 nucleotide sequence: TGTGCCAGCCGAAACCAGGGGATTTTTGATAGTGAGCAGTTCTTC.